This TCR beta chain was profiled in a study of blood T cells in healthy people across ages. Overall study findings and caveats: Observed TCR beta diversity per million T cells went down as age went up. This fall followed a roughly linear course with age.

Points on this clonotype: Its antigen is currently unknown.

Together with a sample-barcoded 5' primer, a J-beta primer mix was included in a second PCR lasting roughly 6 to 12 cycles. Through a template-switch adaptor with 12 random nucleotides, each cDNA molecule received a tag. TCRdb processed the 5' RACE reads anew with MiXCR; each CDR3 protein has one entry. The table includes 980,000 or so distinct CDR3 sequences, roughly 52% detected once. Trimming took 4 bases from V and 7 from J, leaving 17 bases between them. The CDR3 has 15 amino acids. The sequence was collected from a man aged 25 to 40 in good health. Sequenced: blood. This chain connects TRBV12-3 or TRBV12-4 to TRBJ2-4; perhaps TRBD2 as D (6 bases). The CDR3 nucleotides read TGTGCCAGCAGTTCCCCGGAGGGCTCCGGGAACATTCAGTACTTC. Translated: CASSSPEGSGNIQYF.